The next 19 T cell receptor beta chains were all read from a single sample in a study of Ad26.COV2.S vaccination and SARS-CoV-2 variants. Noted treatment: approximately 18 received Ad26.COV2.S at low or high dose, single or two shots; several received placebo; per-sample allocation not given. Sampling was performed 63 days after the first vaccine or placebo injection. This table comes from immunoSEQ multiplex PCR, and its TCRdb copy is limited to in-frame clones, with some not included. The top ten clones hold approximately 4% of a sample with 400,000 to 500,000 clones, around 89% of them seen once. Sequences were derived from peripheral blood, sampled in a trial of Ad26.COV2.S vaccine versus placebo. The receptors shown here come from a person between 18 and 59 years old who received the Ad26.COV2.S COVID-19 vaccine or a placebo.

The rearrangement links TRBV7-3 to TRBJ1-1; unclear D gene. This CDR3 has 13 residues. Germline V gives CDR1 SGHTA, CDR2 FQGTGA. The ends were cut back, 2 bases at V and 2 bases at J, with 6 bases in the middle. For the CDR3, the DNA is TGTGCCAGCAGCTTATTTGTCAACACTGAAGCTTTCTTT. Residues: CASSLFVNTEAFF.

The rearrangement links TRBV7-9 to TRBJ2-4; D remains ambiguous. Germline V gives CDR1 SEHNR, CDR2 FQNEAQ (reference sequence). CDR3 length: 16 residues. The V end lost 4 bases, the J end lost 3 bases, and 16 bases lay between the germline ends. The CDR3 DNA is TGTGCCAGCAGCTACCTTCTGCTTCTTAACAAAAACATTCAGTACTTC. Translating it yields CASSYLLLLNKNIQYF.

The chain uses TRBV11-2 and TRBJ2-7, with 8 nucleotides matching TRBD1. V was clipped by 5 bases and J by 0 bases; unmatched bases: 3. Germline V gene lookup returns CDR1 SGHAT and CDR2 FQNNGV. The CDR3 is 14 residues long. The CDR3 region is CASSATGGSYEQYF. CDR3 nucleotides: TGTGCCAGCAGCGCTACAGGGGGCTCCTACGAGCAGTACTTC.

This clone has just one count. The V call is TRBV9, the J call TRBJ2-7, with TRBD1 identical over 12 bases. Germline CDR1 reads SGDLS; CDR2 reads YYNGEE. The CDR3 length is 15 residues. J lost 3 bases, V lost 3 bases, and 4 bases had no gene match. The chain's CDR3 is CASSEGDRGLYEQYF. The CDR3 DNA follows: TGTGCCAGCAGCGAGGGGGACAGGGGGCTCTACGAGCAGTACTTC. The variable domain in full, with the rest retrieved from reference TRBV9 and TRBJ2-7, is DSGVTQTPKHLITATGQRVTLRCSPRSGDLSVYWYQQSLDQGLQFLIQYYNGEERAKGNILERFSAQQFPDLHSELNLSSLELGDSALYFCASSEGDRGLYEQYFGPGTRLTVT.

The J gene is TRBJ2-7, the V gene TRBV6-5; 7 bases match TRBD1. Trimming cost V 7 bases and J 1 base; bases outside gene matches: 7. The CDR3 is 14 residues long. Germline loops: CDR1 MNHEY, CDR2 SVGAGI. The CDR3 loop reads CASIGPDRSYEQYF. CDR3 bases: TGTGCCAGCATAGGCCCGGACAGGTCCTACGAGCAGTACTTC.

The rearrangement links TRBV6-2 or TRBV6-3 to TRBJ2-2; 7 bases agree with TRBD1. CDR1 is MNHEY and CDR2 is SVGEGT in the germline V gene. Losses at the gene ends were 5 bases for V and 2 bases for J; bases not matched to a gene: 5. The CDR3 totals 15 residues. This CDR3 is CASSKTGSNTGELFF. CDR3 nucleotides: TGTGCCAGCAGTAAGACAGGGTCTAACACCGGGGAGCTGTTTTTT.

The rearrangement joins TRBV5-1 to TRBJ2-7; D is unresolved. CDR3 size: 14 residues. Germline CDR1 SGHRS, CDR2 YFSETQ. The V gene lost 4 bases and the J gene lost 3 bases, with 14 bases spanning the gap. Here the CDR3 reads CASSPGLRLYEQYF. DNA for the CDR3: TGCGCCAGCAGCCCGGGTCTAAGGCTCTACGAGCAGTACTTC.

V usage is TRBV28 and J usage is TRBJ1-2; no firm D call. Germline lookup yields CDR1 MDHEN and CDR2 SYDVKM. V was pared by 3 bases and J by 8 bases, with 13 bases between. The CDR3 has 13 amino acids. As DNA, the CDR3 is TGTGCCAGCAGTTTCGACGAGGGAGGCGGCTACACCTTC. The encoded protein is CASSFDEGGGYTF.

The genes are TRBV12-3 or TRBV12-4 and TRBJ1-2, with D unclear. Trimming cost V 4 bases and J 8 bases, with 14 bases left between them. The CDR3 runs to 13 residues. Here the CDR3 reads CASSSQDVGGYTF. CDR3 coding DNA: TGTGCCAGCAGTTCCCAAGACGTCGGCGGCTACACCTTC.

This CDR3 reads CATNRGVPYEQYF. The CDR3 nucleotides read TGTGCCACTAACAGGGGGGTCCCCTACGAGCAGTACTTC. The rearrangement joins TRBV6-5 to TRBJ2-7; 8 positions agree with TRBD1. V shed 10 bases, J shed 2 bases, and the junction held 7 bases outside the gene matches. This CDR3 has 13 amino acids. The germline V gene encodes CDR1 MNHEY and CDR2 SVGAGI.

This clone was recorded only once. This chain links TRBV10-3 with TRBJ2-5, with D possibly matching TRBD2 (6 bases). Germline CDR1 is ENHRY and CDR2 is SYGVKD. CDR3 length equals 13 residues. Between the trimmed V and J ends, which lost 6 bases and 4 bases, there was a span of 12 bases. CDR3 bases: TGTGCCATCAGCCAGGGACTGGGAGAGACCCAGTACTTC. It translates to CAISQGLGETQYF.

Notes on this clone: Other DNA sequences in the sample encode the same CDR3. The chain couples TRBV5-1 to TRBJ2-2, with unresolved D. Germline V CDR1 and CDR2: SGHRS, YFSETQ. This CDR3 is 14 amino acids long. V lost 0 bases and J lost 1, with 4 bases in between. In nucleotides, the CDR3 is TGCGCCAGCAGCTTGGAAAGGAACACCGGGGAGCTGTTTTTT. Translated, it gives CASSLERNTGELFF.

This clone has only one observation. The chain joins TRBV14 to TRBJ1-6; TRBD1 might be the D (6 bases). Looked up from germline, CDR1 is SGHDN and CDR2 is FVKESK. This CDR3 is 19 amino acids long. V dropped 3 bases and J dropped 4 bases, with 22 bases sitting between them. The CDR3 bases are TGTGCCAGCAGCCACGGGGACGAAATACAAGGGGGATATAATTCACCCCTCCACTTT. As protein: CASSHGDEIQGGYNSPLHF.

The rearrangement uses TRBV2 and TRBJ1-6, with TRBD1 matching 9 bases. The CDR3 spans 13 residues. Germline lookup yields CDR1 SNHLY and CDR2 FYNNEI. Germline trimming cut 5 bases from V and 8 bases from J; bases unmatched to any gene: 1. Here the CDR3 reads CASSRDRDSPLHF. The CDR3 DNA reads TGTGCCAGCAGTCGGGACAGGGATTCACCCCTCCACTTT.

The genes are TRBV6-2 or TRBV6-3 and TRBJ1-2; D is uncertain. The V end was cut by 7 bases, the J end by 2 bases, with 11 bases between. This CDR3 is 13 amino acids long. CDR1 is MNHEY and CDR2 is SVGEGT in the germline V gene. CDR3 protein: CASTPSTNYGYTF. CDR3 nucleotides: TGTGCCAGCACCCCATCCACGAACTATGGCTACACCTTC.

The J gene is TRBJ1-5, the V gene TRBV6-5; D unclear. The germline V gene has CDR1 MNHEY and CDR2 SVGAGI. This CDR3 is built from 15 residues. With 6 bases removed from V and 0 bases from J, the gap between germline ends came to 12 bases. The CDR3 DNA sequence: TGTGCCAGCAGACCACAGATTTATAGCAATCAGCCCCAGCATTTT. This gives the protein CASRPQIYSNQPQHF.

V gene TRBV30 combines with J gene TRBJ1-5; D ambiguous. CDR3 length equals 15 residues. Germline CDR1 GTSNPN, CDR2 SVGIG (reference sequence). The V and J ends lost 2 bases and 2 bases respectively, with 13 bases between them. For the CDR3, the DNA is TGTGCCTGGAGTTCTGGACGTTCTCGCAATCAGCCCCAGCATTTT. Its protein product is CAWSSGRSRNQPQHF.

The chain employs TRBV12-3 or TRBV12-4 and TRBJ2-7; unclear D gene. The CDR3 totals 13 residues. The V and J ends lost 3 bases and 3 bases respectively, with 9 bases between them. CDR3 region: CASSFQVIYEQYF. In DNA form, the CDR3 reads TGTGCCAGCAGTTTCCAGGTCATCTACGAGCAGTACTTC.

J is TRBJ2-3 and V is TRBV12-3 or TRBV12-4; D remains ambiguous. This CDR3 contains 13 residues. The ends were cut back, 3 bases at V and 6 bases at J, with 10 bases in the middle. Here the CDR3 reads CASSFRNLDTQYF. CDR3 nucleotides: TGTGCCAGCAGTTTCAGGAACCTTGATACGCAGTATTTT.